The 8 T cell receptor beta chains listed next were all sequenced from one sample in a study of PD-1 and CTLA-4 blockade in melanoma. Assay used: immunoSEQ multiplex PCR; TCRdb lists only in-frame clones, some missing. The sample carries 9,000 to 13,000 clones, roughly 82% recorded once. The sample was CD8+ T cells from peripheral blood, taken from a patient given anti-PD-1 treatment. The receptor set was obtained from a human donor with melanoma.

This clone counts as medium-sized. The J gene is TRBJ1-2, the V gene TRBV19; 8 bases are shared with TRBD1. V shed 6 bases, J shed 2 bases, and the junction held 5 bases outside the gene matches. CDR1 is LNHDA and CDR2 is SQIVND in the germline V gene (reference sequence). The CDR3 consists of 14 residues. The CDR3 reads CASRGTGLNYGYTF. CDR3 DNA sequence: TGTGCCAGTAGGGGGACAGGCTTGAACTATGGCTACACCTTC.

The chain employs TRBV7-8 and TRBJ2-7; 13 bases match TRBD2. The CDR3 contains 15 residues. Unmatched junction bases numbered 5, after V lost 5 bases and J lost 4 bases. Germline lookup yields CDR1 SGHVS and CDR2 FQNEAQ. CDR3 sequence (DNA): TGTGCCAGCAGCCAAGGGACTAGCGGGGAATACGAGCAGTACTTC. Translated: CASSQGTSGEYEQYF. Filled out from reference TRBV7-8 and TRBJ2-7, the complete variable domain reads GAGVSQSPRYKVAKRGQDVALRCDPISGHVSLFWYQQALGQGPEFLTYFQNEAQLDKSGLPSDRFFAERPEGSVSTLKIQRTQQEDSAVYLCASSQGTSGEYEQYFGPGTRLTVT.

The CDR3 bases are TGTGCCAGCAGCTTAGCGCAGGGGGCATACACTGAAGCTTTCTTT. This gives the protein CASSLAQGAYTEAFF. V and J are TRBV7-9 and TRBJ1-1; TRBD1 matches 8 bases. Germline trimming cut 0 bases from V and 3 bases from J; bases unmatched to any gene: 3. The CDR3 loop spans 15 amino acids. CDR1 and CDR2 from the germline V gene are SEHNR and FQNEAQ (reference sequence).

This chain connects TRBV7-8 to TRBJ1-2; 8 bases are a match to TRBD1. Germline values: CDR1 SGHVS, CDR2 FQNEAQ. The CDR3 is made up of 13 amino acids. With V trimmed by 5 bases and J by 8 bases, 7 bases remained unmatched. The CDR3 is CASSPTGDEGYTF. In nucleotides, the CDR3 is TGTGCCAGCAGCCCGACAGGGGACGAGGGCTACACCTTC.

The V and J genes are TRBV2 and TRBJ2-1; no clear D gene. V lost 6 bases, J lost 7 bases, and 10 bases lay in between. This CDR3 spans 12 amino acids. Germline V gives CDR1 SNHLY, CDR2 FYNNEI. CDR3 amino acids: CASSALGNEQFF. CDR3 DNA: TGTGCCAGCAGCGCCCTGGGGAATGAGCAGTTCTTC. The full variable domain, in which reference TRBV2 and TRBJ2-1 provide the parts outside the CDR3, is EPEVTQTPSHQVTQMGQEVILRCVPISNHLYFYWYRQILGQKVEFLVSFYNNEISEKSEIFDDQFSVERPDGSNFTLKIRSTKLEDSAMYFCASSALGNEQFFGPGTRLTVL.

CDR3 in amino acids: CASSLAGFTDYEQYF. The CDR3 DNA reads as TGTGCCAGCAGCTTGGCCGGATTTACGGATTACGAGCAGTACTTC. J is TRBJ2-7 and V is TRBV5-6; no firm D call. The CDR3 is 15 amino acids. Germline V gives CDR1 SGHDT, CDR2 YYEEEE. The V end lost 0 bases, the J end lost 4 bases, and 14 bases lay between the germline ends.

The V and J genes are TRBV6-2 or TRBV6-3 and TRBJ1-5; D is uncertain. With 2 bases removed from V and 4 bases from J, the gap between germline ends came to 6 bases. The germline gives CDR1 MNHEY, CDR2 SVGEGT. This CDR3 contains 13 residues. For the CDR3, the DNA is TGTGCCAGCAGTTACGGGGTGAATCAGCCCCAGCATTTT. Amino acids: CASSYGVNQPQHF.

The sample holds a few counts of this clone. The V gene is TRBV29-1, the J gene TRBJ1-3; weak D call: TRBD1 (6 bases). The V end lost 6 bases, the J end lost 0 bases, and 9 bases lay between the germline ends. The germline V gene has CDR1 SQVTM and CDR2 ANQGSEA. CDR3 size: 13 residues. The CDR3 nucleotides are TGCAGCGTCTGGACAGACTCTGGAAACACCATATATTTT. Amino acid sequence: CSVWTDSGNTIYF.